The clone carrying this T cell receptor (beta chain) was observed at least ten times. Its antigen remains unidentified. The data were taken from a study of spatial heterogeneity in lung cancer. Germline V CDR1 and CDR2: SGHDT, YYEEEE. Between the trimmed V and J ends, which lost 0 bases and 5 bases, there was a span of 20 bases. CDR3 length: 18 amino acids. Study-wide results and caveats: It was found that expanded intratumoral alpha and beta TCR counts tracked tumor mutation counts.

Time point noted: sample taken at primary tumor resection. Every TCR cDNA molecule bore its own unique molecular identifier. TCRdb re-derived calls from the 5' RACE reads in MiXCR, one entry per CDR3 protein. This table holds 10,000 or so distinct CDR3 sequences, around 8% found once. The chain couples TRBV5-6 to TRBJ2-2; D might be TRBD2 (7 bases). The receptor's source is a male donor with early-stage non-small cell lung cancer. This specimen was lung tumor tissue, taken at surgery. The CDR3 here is CASSLVAGAGVRTGELFF. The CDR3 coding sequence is TGTGCCAGCAGCTTGGTGGCAGGGGCGGGAGTAAGAACCGGGGAGCTGTTTTTT.